Shown below are 25 T cell receptor beta chains from a single sample sequenced in a study of shared clonotypes between healthy human individuals. Clones were sequenced by immunoSEQ multiplex PCR, and TCRdb holds only the in-frame ones, with some missing. The sample carries under 2,000,000 clones, roughly 95% recorded once. It was CD45RO-negative cells, positively selected for CCR7, that made up naive CD8 cells, with terminally differentiated effector memory CD45RA+ cells excluded. Sequenced material: naive CD8+ T cells sorted from blood. All receptors come from a man between 18 and 35 years old in good health.

The CDR3 DNA reads TGTGCCAGCAGCTACAGAACAGGGGATTCAACGTTATCCTACGAGCAGTACTTC. It specifies CASSYRTGDSTLSYEQYF. V is TRBV21-1 and J is TRBJ2-7; the DNA was not compared with TRBD1, the D call given in the table. TRBV21-1 is a pseudogene. CDR3 length: 18 residues.

V gene TRBV29-1 combines with J gene TRBJ2-3, with 11 bases that match TRBD1. The trim removed 0 bases at V and 4 bases at J, leaving 3 bases unmatched. Per the germline V gene, CDR1 is SQVTM and CDR2 is ANQGSEA. There are 15 residues in the CDR3. CDR3 bases: TGCAGCGTTGAAGAGGGACAGGGGGAGGCAGATACGCAGTATTTT. Its protein product is CSVEEGQGEADTQYF.

The chain uses TRBV19 and TRBJ1-3; D unresolved. This CDR3 contains 15 residues. The V end lost 9 bases, the J end lost 0 bases, and 15 bases lay between the germline ends. Germline lookup yields CDR1 LNHDA and CDR2 SQIVND (reference sequence). CDR3: CASSPVISSGNTIYF. As DNA, the CDR3 is TGTGCCAGCTCCCCTGTTATTAGCTCTGGAAACACCATATATTTT.

This chain links TRBV4-3 with TRBJ1-1, with a possible D match to TRBD1 (5 bases). V was cut by 4 bases and J by 0 bases, with 15 bases left in between. The germline V gene has CDR1 LGHNA and CDR2 YSLEER. CDR3 size: 16 residues. This CDR3 reads CASSPAWGSMNTEAFF. The CDR3 nucleotides are TGCGCCAGCAGCCCTGCTTGGGGGAGCATGAACACTGAAGCTTTCTTT.

The genes are TRBV27 and TRBJ2-2; 11 positions match TRBD2. The trim removed 5 bases at V and 7 bases at J, leaving 6 bases unmatched. Germline CDR1 MNHEY, CDR2 SMNVEV (reference sequence). This CDR3 has 15 amino acids. In DNA, the CDR3 is TGTGCCAGCAGTGCGGGACTAGCGGAGATCGGGGAGCTGTTTTTT. Encoded protein: CASSAGLAEIGELFF.

The rearrangement uses TRBV7-9 and TRBJ1-2; D remains ambiguous. CDR1 is SEHNR and CDR2 is FQNEAQ in the germline V gene (reference sequence). Trimming took 3 bases from V and 8 from J, leaving 10 bases between them. The length of the CDR3 is 12 residues. The CDR3 region has the DNA TGTGCCAGCAGCTTGGACGGAGGGGGCTACACCTTC. Its protein is CASSLDGGGYTF.

The chain combines TRBV4-1 with TRBJ2-3; unclear D gene. The ends were cut back, 0 bases at V and 0 bases at J, with 7 bases in the middle. Germline V gene sequence: CDR1 MGHRA, CDR2 YSYEKL. This CDR3 has 15 residues. Here the CDR3 reads CASSQEPYSTDTQYF. CDR3 sequence (DNA): TGCGCCAGCAGCCAAGAGCCGTATAGCACAGATACGCAGTATTTT.

The count of this clone is one. The chain carries TRBV5-1 and TRBJ2-7; 11 bases align to TRBD1. V dropped 2 bases and J dropped 2; count of bases not matched to a gene: 3. Germline loops: CDR1 SGHRS, CDR2 YFSETQ. There are 15 residues in the CDR3. The DNA for the CDR3 is TGCGCCAGCAGCTTCCTGGGACAGGGGGCCTACGAGCAGTACTTC. Protein product: CASSFLGQGAYEQYF.

V is TRBV5-8 and J is TRBJ2-2, with D unclear. Trimming took 2 bases from V and 4 from J, leaving 9 bases between them. This CDR3 has 14 residues. The germline gives CDR1 SGHTS, CDR2 YDEGEE. The CDR3 DNA reads as TGTGCCAGCAGCTTAAAGCTAAGCACCGGGGAGCTGTTTTTT. This gives the protein CASSLKLSTGELFF.

This clone was seen once. The genes are TRBV19 and TRBJ1-2; possibly TRBD1 for D (6 bases). Germline lookup yields CDR1 LNHDA and CDR2 SQIVND (reference sequence). V gave up 5 bases and J gave up 5 bases, with 15 bases separating them. CDR3 length: 14 amino acids. The CDR3 here is CASSPGAGEYGYTF. The DNA for the CDR3 is TGTGCCAGTAGTCCTGGAGCAGGGGAATATGGCTACACCTTC.

The CDR3 DNA is TGTGCCATCAGTGAAGAATTATTCGGGACCGATTACAATGAGCAGTTCTTC. It is translated as CAISEELFGTDYNEQFF. The rearrangement uses TRBV10-3 and TRBJ2-1; the D call may be TRBD1 or TRBD2 (5 bases each). In germline, CDR1 is ENHRY, CDR2 SYGVKD. This CDR3 is 17 amino acids long. V lost 3 bases and J 4 bases, leaving 19 bases between the germline ends.

The V and J genes are TRBV7-9 and TRBJ2-3; TRBD1 matches 10 bases. Germline V CDR1 and CDR2: SEHNR, FQNEAQ (reference sequence). V lost 3 bases and J lost 2; bases outside the gene matches: 5. The CDR3 spans 16 residues. CDR3 sequence reads: CASSLGQGINTDTQYF. The CDR3 nucleotides are TGTGCCAGCAGCTTGGGACAGGGGATAAACACAGATACGCAGTATTTT.

The V and J genes are TRBV7-9 and TRBJ2-5, with D unclear. Between the trimmed V and J ends, which lost 5 bases and 5 bases, there was a span of 21 bases. Germline V gene data show CDR1 as SEHNR and CDR2 as FQNEAQ (reference sequence). CDR3 size: 16 residues. CDR3 nucleotide sequence: TGTGCCAGCAGCGATCTTGATGATCGGGCCCGGGAGACCCAGTACTTC. Protein product: CASSDLDDRARETQYF.

The chain carries TRBV11-3 and TRBJ2-7; D remains unclear. The germline CDR1 and CDR2 sequences are SGHNT and YENEEA. The V end was cut by 5 bases, the J end by 5 bases, with 16 bases between. There are 14 residues in the CDR3. The CDR3 DNA reads TGTGCCAGCAGCCCCAGCGCGGATCACGACGAGCAGTACTTC. This sequence encodes CASSPSADHDEQYF.

The chain carries TRBV6-1 and TRBJ2-5; TRBD2 agrees at 11 bases. The CDR3 has 18 residues. The J segment lost 5 bases and the V segment lost 0 bases, leaving 11 bases of the junction unmatched. Germline V lookup: CDR1 MNHNS, CDR2 SASEGT. CDR3 DNA: TGTGCCAGCAGTGAAGCGCTCTTAGCGGGAGGGCCGTCCGAGACCCAGTACTTC. This gives the protein CASSEALLAGGPSETQYF.

Written as DNA, the CDR3 is TGTGCCAGCAGCCTGGCAGGGTGGGACTACGAGCAGTACTTC. It codes for CASSLAGWDYEQYF. The chain employs TRBV5-6 and TRBJ2-7; D might be TRBD1 (5 bases). Germline lookup yields CDR1 SGHDT and CDR2 YYEEEE. The CDR3 extends over 14 amino acids. Trimming cost V 4 bases and J 3 bases, with 14 bases left between them.

The V call is TRBV7-3, the J call TRBJ2-2, with D perhaps being TRBD1 or TRBD2 (6 bases each). CDR1 and CDR2 (germline): SGHTA, FQGTGA. The CDR3 runs to 15 residues. V lost 1 base, J lost 6 bases, and 12 bases lay in between. This chain's CDR3 is CASSLKGGPSGELFF. The CDR3 region has the DNA TGTGCCAGCAGCTTAAAGGGGGGCCCCTCCGGGGAGCTGTTTTTT. Together with reference TRBV7-3 and TRBJ2-2, the CDR3 gives the full variable domain: GAGVSQTPSNKVTEKGKYVELRCDPISGHTALYWYRQSLGQGPEFLIYFQGTGAADDSGLPNDRFFAVRPEGSVSTLKIQRTERGDSAVYLCASSLKGGPSGELFFGEGSRLTVL.

The CDR3 reads CASIIRVAGGLGEQYF. The CDR3 bases are TGCGCCAGCATTATCAGGGTCGCGGGAGGTCTTGGCGAGCAGTACTTC. V gene TRBV10-1 combines with J gene TRBJ2-7; TRBD2 matches 8 bases. Germline assignment: CDR1 WNHNN and CDR2 SYGVQD (reference sequence). Unmatched junction bases numbered 17, after V lost 7 bases and J lost 6 bases. This CDR3 has 16 amino acids.

This chain's CDR3 is CASSWTSGGALDEQFF. DNA for the CDR3: TGTGCCAGCAGTTGGACTAGCGGGGGGGCCTTGGATGAGCAGTTCTTC. The rearrangement joins TRBV28 to TRBJ2-1; 15 nucleotides match TRBD2. Germline V gene data show CDR1 as MDHEN and CDR2 as SYDVKM. The junction had 6 bases not matched to a gene; V was cut back by 4 bases and J by 8 bases. There are 16 residues in the CDR3.

This clone came up a few times. The V and J genes are TRBV5-4 and TRBJ2-3; the D gene is possibly TRBD2 (5 bases). This CDR3 has 13 residues. V was shortened by 1 base and J by 5 bases, with 8 bases between the two germline ends. Germline V gene sequence: CDR1 SGHNT, CDR2 YYREEE (reference sequence). The CDR3 spells CASSLNSGDTQYF. The CDR3 nucleotides read TGTGCCAGCAGCTTGAACAGCGGAGATACGCAGTATTTT.

The rearrangement uses TRBV27 and TRBJ1-5; TRBD1 is a possible D gene (5 bases). This CDR3 spans 14 amino acids. The germline V gene encodes CDR1 MNHEY and CDR2 SMNVEV (reference sequence). V lost 3 bases to trimming and J lost 3 bases, with 9 bases between them. CDR3 DNA: TGTGCCAGCAGTTTTACAGGTACCAATCAGCCCCAGCATTTT. It yields the protein CASSFTGTNQPQHF.

The gene calls are TRBV11-2 and TRBJ2-3; no reliable D call. The CDR3 loop spans 15 amino acids. Trimming removed 5 bases from V and 6 bases from J, with 18 bases in between. Germline CDR1 reads SGHAT; CDR2 reads FQNNGV. For the CDR3, the DNA is TGTGCCAGCAGCCCATCCCCCGGGCGTGGGGATACGCAGTATTTT. This gives the protein CASSPSPGRGDTQYF.

The CDR3 bases are TGTGCCAGTAGTATAAGAGGTAACTACGAGCAGTACTTC. It encodes CASSIRGNYEQYF. This chain joins TRBV19 and TRBJ2-7; D unclear. V was shortened by 2 bases and J by 3 bases, with 8 bases between the two germline ends. CDR1 is LNHDA, CDR2 SQIVND, per germline (reference sequence). The CDR3 loop spans 13 amino acids.

In regard to this clone: The sample carries other DNA sequences with the same CDR3. The chain links TRBV27 to TRBJ2-5; tentative D call: TRBD1 (6 bases). In germline, CDR1 is MNHEY, CDR2 SMNVEV (reference sequence). The CDR3 extends over 14 amino acids. V was pared by 2 bases and J by 5 bases, with 12 bases between. For the CDR3, the DNA is TGTGCCAGCAGTTTAGTGGGGGCTGGGGAGACCCAGTACTTC. Protein sequence: CASSLVGAGETQYF.

The chain links TRBV9 to TRBJ2-2; tentative D call: TRBD1 (6 bases). Germline CDR1 and CDR2: SGDLS and YYNGEE. CDR3 length: 18 residues. The V gene lost 1 base and the J gene lost 0 bases, with 16 bases spanning the gap. The CDR3 DNA follows: TGTGCCAGCAGCGTAAGTTCCACAGGGATTTCGAACACCGGGGAGCTGTTTTTT. Translation: CASSVSSTGISNTGELFF. The whole variable domain, filled in from reference TRBV9 and TRBJ2-2, reads DSGVTQTPKHLITATGQRVTLRCSPRSGDLSVYWYQQSLDQGLQFLIQYYNGEERAKGNILERFSAQQFPDLHSELNLSSLELGDSALYFCASSVSSTGISNTGELFFGEGSRLTVL.